Listed below are T cell receptor beta chains from one sample, sequenced in a study of T-cell memory formation after mild COVID-19. In TCRdb, the 5' RACE reads were re-called with MiXCR into one record per CDR3 protein. This table holds tens of thousands of distinct CDR3 sequences, 12% found once. Sequenced: PBMCs or a T cell subset sorted from them (not recorded which). These receptor sequences come from a man between 18 and 35 years old who had mild COVID-19 (a few samples of this study predate the infection). Cell type and time point are not known. CDR3s leave out the opening cysteine and the closing phenylalanine or tryptophan. Fields, in order: J gene, V gene, D gene, CDR3 protein. D genes are given only for firm matches.

>TRBJ1-2|TRBV5-4|TRBD1
ASSPGTGGLDYGYT
>TRBJ2-2|TRBV4-1|TRBD2
ASSLYSSGGGTGELF
>TRBJ2-7|TRBV5-4|-
ASSFGGVNEQY
>TRBJ2-3|TRBV4-1|TRBD2
ASSHRGGLDLPHRTDTQY
>TRBJ2-3|TRBV4-1|-
ASSPRAVSTDTQY
>TRBJ1-6|TRBV29-1|TRBD1
SVRVQGDSPLH
>TRBJ1-3|TRBV7-9|-
ASEAGSGNTIY
>TRBJ1-2|TRBV27|-
ASSNRRDYGYT
>TRBJ1-2|TRBV29-1|TRBD1
SAETGGDGYT
>TRBJ1-4|TRBV18|-
ASSPPSVRDEKLF
>TRBJ2-3|TRBV20-1|TRBD2
SARVGGGADTQY
>TRBJ2-3|TRBV7-2|TRBD2
ASSLGPGLAEPQY
>TRBJ2-3|TRBV7-2|-
ASSLGRGPTDTQY
>TRBJ1-2|TRBV18|-
ASSPGDGYT
>TRBJ1-5|TRBV6-1|TRBD1
ASSRTGGSNQPQH
>TRBJ2-2|TRBV4-2|TRBD1
ASSQDGTGDAGELF
>TRBJ1-1|TRBV9|-
ASSVSGMNTEAF
>TRBJ1-6|TRBV5-6|TRBD1
ASSRYGTGESPLH
>TRBJ2-5|TRBV4-1|-
ASSGDGFSAPETQY
>TRBJ2-4|TRBV10-2|TRBD2
ASRSGGLAKNIQY
>TRBJ1-4|TRBV5-1|-
ASSLGPSGDGEKLF
>TRBJ1-6|TRBV5-1|-
ASSLAEGRQTLH
>TRBJ2-4|TRBV12-3/TRBV12-4|-
ASTSSNLAKNIQY
>TRBJ2-1|TRBV5-1|TRBD2
ASSPGLAGGYNEQF
>TRBJ1-2|TRBV7-9|-
ASSFSGGGYT
>TRBJ1-1|TRBV5-1|-
ASHFDSSYTEAF
>TRBJ2-1|TRBV12-3/TRBV12-4|-
ASAEGWNNEQF
>TRBJ2-3|TRBV7-8|TRBD2
ASWSVAGPDTQY
>TRBJ1-3|TRBV7-9|TRBD1
ASSLARGRGNTIY
>TRBJ2-7|TRBV4-2|-
ASSQDLRGRSSYEQY
>TRBJ2-4|TRBV5-5|-
ASSAGLEGNIQY
>TRBJ1-5|TRBV6-2/TRBV6-3|TRBD1
ASTPDRSQPQH
>TRBJ2-5|TRBV5-1|-
ASSLGNQETQY
>TRBJ2-1|TRBV7-8|-
ASSYTNGNEQF
>TRBJ1-4|TRBV5-5|-
ASSAGRQNEKLF